This TCR beta chain was captured by sequencing in a study of CD8+ T cells in alopecia areata. Study-wide context: Patients received oral tofacitinib, 5 to 10 mg twice daily, for moderate-to-severe alopecia areata. Study-wide results and caveats: Lesional scalp, especially alopecia totalis/universalis, showed higher clonality than normal scalp.

CD4+ and CD8+ T cells were sorted from PBMCs. This clone was picked up one time. Its antigen is as yet unknown. Germline loops: CDR1 SGHVS, CDR2 FNYEAQ. J gave up 4 bases and V 0 bases, and 11 bases lay outside the gene matches. The CDR3 runs to 18 residues. Investigators isolated RNA and reverse transcribed it into cDNA to act as the sequencing template. TCRdb keeps only in-frame clones here, not all; method: immunoSEQ multiplex PCR. Here the sample spans 150,000 to 200,000 clones, 63% being singletons. The gene calls are TRBV7-6 and TRBJ2-1; 8 bases agree with TRBD1. This receptor was identified in a human donor with alopecia areata. This specimen was CD4+ T cells sorted from blood, taken at week 0. The CDR3 DNA is TGTGCCAGCAGCTTAGCCCTAAATTCGGGACAGGTTTACAATGAGCAGTTCTTC. It codes for CASSLALNSGQVYNEQFF.